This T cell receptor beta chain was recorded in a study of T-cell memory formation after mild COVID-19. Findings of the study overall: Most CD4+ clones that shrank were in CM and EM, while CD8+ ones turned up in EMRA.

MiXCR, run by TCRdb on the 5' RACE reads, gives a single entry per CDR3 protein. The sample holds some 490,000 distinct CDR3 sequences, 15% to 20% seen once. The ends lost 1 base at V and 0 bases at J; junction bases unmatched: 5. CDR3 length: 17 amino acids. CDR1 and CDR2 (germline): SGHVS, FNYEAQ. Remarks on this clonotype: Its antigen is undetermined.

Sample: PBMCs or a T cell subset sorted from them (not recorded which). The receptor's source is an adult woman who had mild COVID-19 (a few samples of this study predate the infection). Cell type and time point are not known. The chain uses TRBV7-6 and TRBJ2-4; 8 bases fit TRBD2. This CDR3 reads CASSLVAGGLAKNIQYF. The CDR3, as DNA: TGTGCCAGCAGCTTAGTGGCGGGGGGATTAGCCAAAAACATTCAGTACTTC.